This TCR beta chain was documented in a study of blood T cell repertoires in COVID-19. The CDR3 has 14 residues. With 0 bases clipped from V and 14 bases from J, the junction kept 11 bases outside the gene matches. In germline, CDR1 is SGHRS, CDR2 YFSETQ. Methods used by the authors: Estimation of nucleated cell counts was performed using reference gene primer amplification. This table comes from immunoSEQ multiplex PCR, and its TCRdb copy is limited to in-frame clones, with some not included. Clone size and V and J calls were adopted from that table, with D and trimming inferred from the DNA. The data show 70,000 to 85,000 clones, about 83% seen once.

The V call is TRBV5-1, the J call TRBJ2-1; the match to TRBD2 covers 7 bases. The sequencing sample was made of peripheral blood. The sequence was obtained from a man at least 80 years old with active or convalescent COVID-19. Here the CDR3 reads CASSLGRARELKFF. The CDR3 DNA reads as TGCGCCAGCAGCTTGGGAAGGGCGCGGGAGCTCAAGTTCTTC.